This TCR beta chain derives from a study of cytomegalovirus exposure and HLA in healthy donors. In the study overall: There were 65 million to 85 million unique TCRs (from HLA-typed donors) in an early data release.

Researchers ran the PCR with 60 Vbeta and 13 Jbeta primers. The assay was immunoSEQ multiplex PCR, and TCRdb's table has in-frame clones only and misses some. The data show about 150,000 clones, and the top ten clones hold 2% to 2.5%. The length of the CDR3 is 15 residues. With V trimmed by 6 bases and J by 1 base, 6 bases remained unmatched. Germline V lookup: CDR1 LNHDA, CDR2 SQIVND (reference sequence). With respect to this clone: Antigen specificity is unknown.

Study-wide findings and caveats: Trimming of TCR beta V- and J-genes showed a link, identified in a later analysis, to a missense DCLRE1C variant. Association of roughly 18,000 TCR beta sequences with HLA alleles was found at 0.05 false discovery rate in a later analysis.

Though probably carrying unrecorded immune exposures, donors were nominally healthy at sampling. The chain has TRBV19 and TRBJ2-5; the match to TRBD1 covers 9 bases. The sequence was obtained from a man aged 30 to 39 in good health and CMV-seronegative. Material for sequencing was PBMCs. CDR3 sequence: CASSTGTGIQETQYF. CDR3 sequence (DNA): TGTGCCAGTAGCACCGGGACAGGGATCCAAGAGACCCAGTACTTC. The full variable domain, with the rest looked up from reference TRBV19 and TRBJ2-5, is DGGITQSPKYLFRKEGQNVTLSCEQNLNHDAMYWYRQDPGQGLRLIYYSQIVNDFQKGDIAEGYSVSREKKESFPLTVTSAQKNPTAFYLCASSTGTGIQETQYFGPGTRLLVL.